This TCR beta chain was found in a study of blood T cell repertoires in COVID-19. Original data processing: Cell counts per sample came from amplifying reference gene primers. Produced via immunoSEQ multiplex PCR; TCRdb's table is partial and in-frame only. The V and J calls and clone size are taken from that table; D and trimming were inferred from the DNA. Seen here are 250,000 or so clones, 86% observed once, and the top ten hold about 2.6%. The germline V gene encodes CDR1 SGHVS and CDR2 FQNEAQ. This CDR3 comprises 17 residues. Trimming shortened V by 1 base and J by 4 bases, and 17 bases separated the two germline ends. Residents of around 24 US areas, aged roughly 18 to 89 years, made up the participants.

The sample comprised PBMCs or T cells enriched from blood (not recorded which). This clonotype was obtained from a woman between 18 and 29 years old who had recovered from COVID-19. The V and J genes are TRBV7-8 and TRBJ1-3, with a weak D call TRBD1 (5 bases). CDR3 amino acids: CASSLGGAGRAGNTIYF. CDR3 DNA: TGTGCCAGCAGCTTAGGCGGGGCCGGGAGGGCCGGAAACACCATATATTTT.